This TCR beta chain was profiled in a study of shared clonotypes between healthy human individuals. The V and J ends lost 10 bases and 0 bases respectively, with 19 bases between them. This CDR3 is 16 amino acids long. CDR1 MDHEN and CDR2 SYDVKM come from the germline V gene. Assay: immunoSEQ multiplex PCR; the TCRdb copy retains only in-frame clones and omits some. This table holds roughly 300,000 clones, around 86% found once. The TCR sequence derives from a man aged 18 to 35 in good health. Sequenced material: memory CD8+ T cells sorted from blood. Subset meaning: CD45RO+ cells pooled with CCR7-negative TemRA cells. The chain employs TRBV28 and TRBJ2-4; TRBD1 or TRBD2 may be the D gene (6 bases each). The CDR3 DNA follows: TGTGCCACTAGGGGGGACACCCGATTAGCCAAAAACATTCAGTACTTC. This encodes CATRGDTRLAKNIQYF. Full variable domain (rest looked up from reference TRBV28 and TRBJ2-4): DVKVTQSSRYLVKRTGEKVFLECVQDMDHENMFWYRQDPGLGLRLIYFSYDVKMKEKGDIPEGYSVSREKKERFSLILESASTNQTSMYLCATRGDTRLAKNIQYFGAGTRLSVL.